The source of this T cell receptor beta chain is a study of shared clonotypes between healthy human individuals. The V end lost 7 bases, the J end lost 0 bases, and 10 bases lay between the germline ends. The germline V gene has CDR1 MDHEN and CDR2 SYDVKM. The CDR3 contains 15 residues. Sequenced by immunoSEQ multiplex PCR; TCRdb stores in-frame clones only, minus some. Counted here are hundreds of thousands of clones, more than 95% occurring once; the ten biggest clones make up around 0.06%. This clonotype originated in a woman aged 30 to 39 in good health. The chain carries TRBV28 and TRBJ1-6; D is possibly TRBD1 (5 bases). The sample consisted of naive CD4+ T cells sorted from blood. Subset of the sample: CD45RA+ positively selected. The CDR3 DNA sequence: TGTGCCAGCAACCCGGGGGGCTCCTATAATTCACCCCTCCACTTT. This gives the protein CASNPGGSYNSPLHF.